Shown below are 32 T cell receptor beta chains from a single sample sequenced in a study of T cell responses to AZD1222 COVID-19 vaccine. This table comes from immunoSEQ multiplex PCR, and its TCRdb copy is limited to in-frame clones, with some not included. The data show around 130,000 clones, approximately 90% seen once. This material consisted of peripheral blood, taken on day 0 of AZD1222 vaccination. These receptors all stem from an adult in good health.

The rearrangement links TRBV6-2 or TRBV6-3 to TRBJ1-5; D gene unclear. Germline loops: CDR1 MNHEY, CDR2 SVGEGT. The V end was cut by 2 bases, the J end by 5 bases, with 7 bases between. The CDR3 is 13 amino acids. CDR3 sequence reads: CASSYGRYQPQHF. As DNA, the CDR3 is TGTGCCAGCAGTTACGGGCGGTATCAGCCCCAGCATTTT.

The chain is built from TRBV10-1 and TRBJ2-1, with D possibly matching TRBD1 (5 bases). The CDR3 has 12 residues. Germline CDR1 reads WNHNN; CDR2 reads SYGVQD (reference sequence). V was clipped by 6 bases and J by 10 bases, with 13 bases between them. Here the CDR3 DNA reads TGCGCCAGCAGCGAAGCTAGGGGCGAGCAGTTCTTC. Protein product: CASSEARGEQFF.

This clone was recorded once. Here the CDR3 reads CASNQGPNYGYTF. For the CDR3, the DNA is TGTGCCAGCAACCAGGGGCCCAACTATGGCTACACCTTC. This chain connects TRBV6-5 to TRBJ1-2; D is possibly TRBD1 (6 bases). CDR3 size: 13 residues. The ends were cut back, 7 bases at V and 2 bases at J, with 11 bases in the middle. Per germline, CDR1 MNHEY and CDR2 SVGAGI.

The chain combines TRBV24-1 with TRBJ1-2; no clear D. The germline V gene encodes CDR1 KGHDR and CDR2 SFDVKD. The CDR3 runs 14 residues. V was cut by 4 bases and J by 3 bases, with 11 bases left in between. CDR3: CATSDQGRDYGYTF. CDR3 bases: TGTGCCACCAGTGACCAAGGACGGGACTATGGCTACACCTTC.

A note on this clone: This CDR3 is also generated by other DNA sequences in the sample. The DNA of the CDR3 is TGTGCCAGCAGCTTAGGGCCGGGACAGCCCCAGCATTTT. It is translated as CASSLGPGQPQHF. The rearrangement uses TRBV7-9 and TRBJ1-5; D remains unclear. Trimming took off 1 base at V and 7 bases at J, with 8 bases between the two ends. Germline-derived CDR1 and CDR2 are SEHNR and FQNEAQ (reference sequence). The CDR3 is 13 residues long.

J is TRBJ1-5 and V is TRBV2; D may be TRBD1 (6 bases). With 2 bases removed from V and 7 bases from J, the gap between germline ends came to 9 bases. CDR3 length equals 13 residues. CDR1 and CDR2 from the germline V gene are SNHLY and FYNNEI. CDR3 sequence reads: CASSEQGNQPQHF. The CDR3 DNA reads TGTGCCAGCAGTGAACAGGGGAACCAGCCCCAGCATTTT. The full variable domain, its missing parts supplied by reference TRBV2 and TRBJ1-5, is EPEVTQTPSHQVTQMGQEVILRCVPISNHLYFYWYRQILGQKVEFLVSFYNNEISEKSEIFDDQFSVERPDGSNFTLKIRSTKLEDSAMYFCASSEQGNQPQHFGDGTRLSIL.

This rearrangement joins TRBV5-6 to TRBJ1-1; D is undetermined. V lost 3 bases, J lost 1 base, and 16 bases lay in between. The CDR3 is 16 amino acids. CDR1 is SGHDT, CDR2 YYEEEE, per germline. DNA of the CDR3: TGTGCCAGCAGCTCCCTCTCGACTCTAGCGAACACTGAAGCTTTCTTT. This gives the protein CASSSLSTLANTEAFF.

The CDR3 loop reads CASSLDASLNTEAFF. In DNA form, the CDR3 reads TGTGCCAGCAGCTTGGACGCGTCTTTGAACACTGAAGCTTTCTTT. The chain carries TRBV5-6 and TRBJ1-1, with no clear D. Germline assignment: CDR1 SGHDT and CDR2 YYEEEE. The V end was cut by 0 bases, the J end by 0 bases, with 9 bases between. The CDR3 length is 15 residues. The full variable domain, rest sourced from reference TRBV5-6 and TRBJ1-1, is DAGVTQSPTHLIKTRGQQVTLRCSPKSGHDTVSWYQQALGQGPQFIFQYYEEEERQRGNFPDRFSGHQFPNYSSELNVNALLLGDSALYLCASSLDASLNTEAFFGQGTRLTVV.

The V call is TRBV29-1, the J call TRBJ2-1, with D perhaps given as TRBD1 or TRBD2 (5 bases each). V was clipped by 7 bases and J by 8 bases, with 27 bases between them. Germline assignment: CDR1 SQVTM and CDR2 ANQGSEA. The length of the CDR3 is 16 residues. CDR3 region: CSATPLFRDPRDEQFF. The DNA for the CDR3 is TGCAGCGCTACACCATTGTTCCGGGACCCTAGGGATGAGCAGTTCTTC.

The chain couples TRBV5-8 to TRBJ1-2; 9 nucleotides match TRBD1. The CDR3 has 16 amino acids. Per the germline V gene, CDR1 is SGHTS and CDR2 is YDEGEE. V was pared by 0 bases and J by 1 base, with 4 bases of the junction left unmatched. The chain's CDR3 is CASSLVGTGNNYGYTF. DNA for the CDR3: TGTGCCAGCAGCTTGGTAGGGACAGGGAATAACTATGGCTACACCTTC.

This clone has a handful of counts. The J gene is TRBJ1-1, the V gene TRBV7-2; the D gene is possibly TRBD1 (5 bases). Germline V gene data show CDR1 as SGHTA and CDR2 as FQGNSA. The CDR3 is made up of 14 amino acids. Trimming stripped 4 bases from V and 4 bases from J, with 13 bases between. CDR3 protein: CASSYRGAATEAFF. In nucleotides, the CDR3 is TGTGCCAGCAGCTATAGAGGGGCAGCCACTGAAGCTTTCTTT.

The V and J genes are TRBV12-3 or TRBV12-4 and TRBJ2-7, with 8 bases lining up with TRBD1. J was trimmed by 6 bases and V by 5 bases; bases with no gene match: 6. The CDR3 extends over 13 amino acids. The CDR3 DNA follows: TGTGCCAGCAGTAAGGGACAGGTACCCGAGCAGTACTTC. Residues: CASSKGQVPEQYF.

The chain joins TRBV19 to TRBJ1-1; TRBD1 matches 8 bases. This CDR3 has 14 amino acids. The germline V gene encodes CDR1 LNHDA and CDR2 SQIVND (reference sequence). After removal of 7 bases from V and 5 bases from J, the junction contained 9 bases not matched to a gene. DNA of the CDR3: TGTGCCAGTACCCAGGGGGCGCCGGGGACTGAAGCTTTCTTT. Protein product: CASTQGAPGTEAFF.

The chain is built from TRBV2 and TRBJ2-1, with no clear D. V was trimmed by 6 bases and J by 5 bases, leaving 5 bases between them. This CDR3 has 11 amino acids. Per germline, CDR1 SNHLY and CDR2 FYNNEI. Written as DNA, the CDR3 is TGTGCCAGCAGCTTCGACAATGAGCAGTTCTTC. It specifies CASSFDNEQFF.

This CDR3 is CASRVQGGRNQPQHF. CDR3 nucleotides: TGTGCCAGTAGGGTACAGGGTGGTCGCAATCAGCCCCAGCATTTT. V usage is TRBV19 and J usage is TRBJ1-5; a possible D gene is TRBD1 (6 bases). CDR3 size: 15 residues. V lost 6 bases to trimming and J lost 2 bases, with 14 bases between them. The germline gives CDR1 LNHDA, CDR2 SQIVND (reference sequence).

Remarks on this clone: The same CDR3 can be traced to other DNA sequences in this sample. The genes are TRBV2 and TRBJ1-5; the D is unclear. The CDR3 is made up of 15 amino acids. V lost 3 bases and J 0 bases, leaving 9 bases between the germline ends. The germline CDR1 and CDR2 sequences are SNHLY and FYNNEI. CDR3 coding DNA: TGTGCCAGCAGTGAGGGAGGTTATAGCAATCAGCCCCAGCATTTT. Translation gives CASSEGGYSNQPQHF.

The chain is built from TRBV5-4 and TRBJ2-7; 7 bases map to TRBD1. V dropped 2 bases and J dropped 5; count of bases not matched to a gene: 7. This CDR3 comprises 14 residues. Germline V gives CDR1 SGHNT, CDR2 YYREEE (reference sequence). CDR3 residues: CASSFPGGLDEQYV. The CDR3 nucleotides are TGTGCCAGCAGCTTCCCAGGGGGTCTAGACGAGCAGTACGTC.

As DNA, the CDR3 is TGTGCCTGGGAGGGGAAAAACATTCAGTACTTC. This sequence encodes CAWEGKNIQYF. V usage is TRBV30 and J usage is TRBJ2-4; tentatively, D is TRBD1 or TRBD2 (5 bases each). V was trimmed by 5 bases and J by 4 bases, leaving 6 bases between them. CDR3 length equals 11 residues. The germline V gene has CDR1 GTSNPN and CDR2 SVGIG (reference sequence).

The V call is TRBV5-1, the J call TRBJ2-2, with unresolved D. CDR1 and CDR2 from the germline V gene are SGHRS and YFSETQ. The ends were cut back, 4 bases at V and 1 base at J, with 8 bases in the middle. CDR3 length: 14 amino acids. The CDR3 DNA reads as TGCGCCAGCAGCGTCCGACAGAACACCGGGGAGCTGTTTTTT. Protein: CASSVRQNTGELFF.

This sequence joins TRBV24-1 and TRBJ1-5; D possibly corresponds to TRBD1 (6 bases). Deletions cut 0 bases from V and 0 bases from J, with 8 bases between. This CDR3 has 16 amino acids. Germline V gene data show CDR1 as KGHDR and CDR2 as SFDVKD. Here the CDR3 reads CATSDLGGYSNQPQHF. The CDR3 DNA is TGTGCCACCAGTGATTTGGGGGGCTATAGCAATCAGCCCCAGCATTTT.

The genes are TRBV18 and TRBJ1-1; D gene ambiguous. Trimming removed 3 bases at V and 2 bases at J, with 16 bases between. The CDR3 is 16 amino acids. Per germline, CDR1 KGHSH and CDR2 LQKENI. CDR3 DNA sequence: TGTGCCAGCTCACCGCAAAACGGGCAGAGTAACACTGAAGCTTTCTTT. This encodes CASSPQNGQSNTEAFF.

CDR3 nucleotide sequence: TGTGCCAGCAGCTTATTACCAGGGAACACTGAAGCTTTCTTT. Translation: CASSLLPGNTEAFF. This rearrangement joins TRBV7-3 to TRBJ1-1, with D unresolved. The length of the CDR3 is 14 residues. Germline V gene sequence: CDR1 SGHTA, CDR2 FQGTGA. Trimming took off 2 bases at V and 1 base at J, with 8 bases between the two ends.

V usage is TRBV11-3 and J usage is TRBJ1-2; D not resolved. The CDR3 is made up of 13 amino acids. Germline CDR1 reads SGHNT; CDR2 reads YENEEA. The ends were cut back, 5 bases at V and 8 bases at J, with 15 bases in the middle. In DNA, the CDR3 is TGTGCCAGCAGCCCCGGGCCTGATCGGGGCTACACCTTC. This sequence encodes CASSPGPDRGYTF.

This sequence joins TRBV30 and TRBJ1-3, with no clear D. The germline V and J ends were trimmed by 3 bases and 1 base, with 19 bases remaining between them. Germline V lookup: CDR1 GTSNPN, CDR2 SVGIG (reference sequence). This CDR3 has 17 residues. The DNA of the CDR3 is TGTGCCTGGAGCGCATGGGGTGGGCGGCTATCTGGAAACACCATATATTTT. This translates into CAWSAWGGRLSGNTIYF.

The chain recombines TRBV28 with TRBJ2-7; 8 nucleotides line up with TRBD1. This CDR3 comprises 13 residues. From germline, CDR1 is MDHEN and CDR2 SYDVKM. The V gene end was trimmed by 6 bases and the J gene end by 3 bases; junction bases not matched to a gene: 4. The CDR3 region is CASRTTGGYEQYF. CDR3 in DNA: TGTGCCAGCAGGACTACAGGGGGCTACGAGCAGTACTTC.

The J gene is TRBJ2-3, the V gene TRBV13, with 12 bases aligning to TRBD2. Germline values: CDR1 PRHDT, CDR2 FYEKMQ (reference sequence). This CDR3 has 17 residues. The J segment lost 2 bases and the V segment lost 1 base, leaving 4 bases of the junction unmatched. This CDR3 reads CASSLASGRANTDTQYF. The CDR3 DNA sequence: TGTGCCAGCAGCTTAGCTAGCGGGAGGGCGAACACAGATACGCAGTATTTT.

V usage is TRBV9 and J usage is TRBJ2-3; D is possibly TRBD1 or TRBD2 (6 bases each). This CDR3 has 15 amino acids. From germline, CDR1 is SGDLS and CDR2 YYNGEE. V lost 1 base and J 5 bases, leaving 14 bases between the germline ends. The DNA of the CDR3 is TGTGCCAGCAGCGTATTATCGGGGGCCGTAGATACGCAGTATTTT. Its protein product is CASSVLSGAVDTQYF.

This clone was seen more than once but under ten times. The V and J genes are TRBV10-3 and TRBJ1-6, with TRBD1 matching over 8 bases. CDR1 is ENHRY and CDR2 is SYGVKD in the germline V gene. The CDR3 is 12 residues long. J lost 8 bases, V lost 8 bases, and 2 bases had no gene match. CDR3 in amino acids: CAIGTGDSPLHF. The CDR3 DNA sequence: TGTGCCATCGGGACAGGTGATTCACCCCTCCACTTT.

The J gene is TRBJ2-1, the V gene TRBV15, with TRBD2 matching over 9 bases. Per germline, CDR1 LNHNV and CDR2 YYDKDF (reference sequence). The CDR3 runs to 15 residues. V dropped 4 bases and J dropped 0; count of bases not matched to a gene: 1. The CDR3 DNA is TGTGCCACCAGCATGACTAGCGGCTCCTACAATGAGCAGTTCTTC. This gives the protein CATSMTSGSYNEQFF.

The chain joins TRBV6-6 to TRBJ1-3; D is unresolved. This CDR3 comprises 12 residues. The germline V and J ends were trimmed by 6 bases and 2 bases, with 5 bases remaining between them. CDR1 MNHNY and CDR2 SVGAGI come from the germline V gene (reference sequence). CDR3: CASSQPGNTIYF. The CDR3, as DNA: TGTGCCAGCAGCCAACCTGGAAACACCATATATTTT.

V is TRBV10-1 and J is TRBJ1-1, with a tentative D call TRBD1 (5 bases). Germline CDR1 is WNHNN and CDR2 is SYGVQD (reference sequence). The CDR3 length is 13 residues. The ends were cut back, 3 bases at V and 10 bases at J, with 15 bases in the middle. The DNA for the CDR3 is TGCGCCAGCAGTGATGGGGACGGCCCGGGAGCTTTCTTT. As protein: CASSDGDGPGAFF.

The chain links TRBV3-1 (or the pseudogene TRBV3-2) to TRBJ1-5; D is unclear. V lost 0 bases, J lost 3 bases, and 15 bases lay in between. Germline lookup yields CDR1 LGHDT and CDR2 YNNKEL (reference sequence). The CDR3 extends over 17 amino acids. The CDR3 loop is CASSQDYWSTFNQPQHF. CDR3 DNA: TGTGCCAGCAGCCAAGATTATTGGAGCACCTTCAATCAGCCCCAGCATTTT.